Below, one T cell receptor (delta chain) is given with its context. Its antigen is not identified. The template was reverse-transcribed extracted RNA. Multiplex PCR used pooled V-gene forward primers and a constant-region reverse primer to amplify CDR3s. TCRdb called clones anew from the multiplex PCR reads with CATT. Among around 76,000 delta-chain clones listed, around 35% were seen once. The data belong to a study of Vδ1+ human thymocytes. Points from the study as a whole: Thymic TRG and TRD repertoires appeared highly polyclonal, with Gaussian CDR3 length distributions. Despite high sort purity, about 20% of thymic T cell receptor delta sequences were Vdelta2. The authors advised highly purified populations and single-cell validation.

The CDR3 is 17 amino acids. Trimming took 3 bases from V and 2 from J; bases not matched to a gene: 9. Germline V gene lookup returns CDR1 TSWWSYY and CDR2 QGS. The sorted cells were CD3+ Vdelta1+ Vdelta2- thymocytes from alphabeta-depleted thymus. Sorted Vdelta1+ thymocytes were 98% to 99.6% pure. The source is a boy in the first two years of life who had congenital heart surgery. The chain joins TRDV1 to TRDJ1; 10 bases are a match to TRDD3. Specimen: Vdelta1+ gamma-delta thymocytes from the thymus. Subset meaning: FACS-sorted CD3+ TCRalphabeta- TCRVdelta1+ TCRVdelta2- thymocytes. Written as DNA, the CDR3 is TGTGCTCTTGGGGACTGTTGGGGGATACAAGGAACCGATAAACTCATCTTT. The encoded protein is CALGDCWGIQGTDKLIF.